This TCR beta chain stems from a study of blood T cell repertoires in COVID-19. Study overall: Donors in the United States, Italy and Spain gave samples during acute or convalescent COVID-19. T cells, B-cell-depleted T cells, or PBMCs supplied cDNA or gDNA.

Produced via immunoSEQ multiplex PCR; TCRdb's table is partial and in-frame only. The data show some 65,000 clones, approximately 83% seen once. Regarding this clone: Relative to the germline gene, one junction end is altered; a read error may explain this.

Sequencing was carried out using peripheral blood. This TCR came from a middle-aged man with COVID-19, enrolled during active disease.

The CDR3 nucleotides read TGCGCCAGCACCTTGACGGTCCGGGATGAGCAGTTCTTC. Translation: CASTLTVRDEQFF. The chain joins TRBV5-1 to TRBJ2-1, with unresolved D. The length of the CDR3 is 13 residues. CDR1 is SGHRS, CDR2 YFSETQ, per germline. Supplemented by reference TRBV5-1 and TRBJ2-1, the full variable domain reads KAGVTQTPRYLIKTRGQQVTLSCSPISGHRSVSWYQQTPGQGLQFLFEYFSETQRNKGNFPGRFSGRQFSNSRSEMNVSTLELGDSALYLCASTLTVRDEQFFGPGTRLTVL.